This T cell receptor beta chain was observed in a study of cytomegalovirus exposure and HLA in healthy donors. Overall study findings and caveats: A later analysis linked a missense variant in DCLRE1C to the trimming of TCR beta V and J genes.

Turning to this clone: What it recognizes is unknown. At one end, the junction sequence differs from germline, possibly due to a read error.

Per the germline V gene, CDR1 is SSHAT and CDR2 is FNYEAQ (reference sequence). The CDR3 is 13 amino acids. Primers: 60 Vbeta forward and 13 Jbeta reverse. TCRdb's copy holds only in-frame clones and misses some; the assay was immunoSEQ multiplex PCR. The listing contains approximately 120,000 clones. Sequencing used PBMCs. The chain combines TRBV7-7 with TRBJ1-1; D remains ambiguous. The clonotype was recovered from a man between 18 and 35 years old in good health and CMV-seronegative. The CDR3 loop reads CASSETVNTEAFF. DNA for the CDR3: TGTGCTAGCAGCGAAACAGTGAACACTGAAGCTTTCTTT.